The entry that follows covers one TCR beta chain sequence. A second about 7 to 12 cycle PCR used barcoded and J-beta primers. A minimum of 2.5 million CDR3-containing paired-end reads was obtained for each sample. TCRdb ran MiXCR on the 5' RACE reads and lists one entry per CDR3 protein. The sample lists about 780,000 distinct CDR3 sequences, about half occurring once. This sample was taken from a study of blood T cells in healthy people across ages. The CDR3 is 14 amino acids. V was pared by 1 base and J by 1 base, with 9 bases between. The germline V gene has CDR1 SQVTM and CDR2 ANQGSEA. This TCR came from an older man in good health. Specimen: blood. The chain combines TRBV29-1 with TRBJ2-3; D unclear. The CDR3 region is CSVEGGGGTDTQYF. CDR3 sequence (DNA): TGCAGCGTTGAAGGGGGTGGTGGCACAGATACGCAGTATTTT.